A single sample gave rise to the 32 T cell receptor beta chains below, sequenced in a study of shared clonotypes between healthy human individuals. Terminally differentiated effector memory CD45RA+ cells were excluded from the naive CD8 cells, which were CD45RO-negative and positively selected for CCR7. Assay used: immunoSEQ multiplex PCR; TCRdb lists only in-frame clones, some missing. The sample carries 2 million or so clones, roughly 95% recorded once. The specimen was naive CD8+ T cells sorted from blood. The receptors shown here come from a man younger than 35 in good health.

The V and J genes are TRBV28 and TRBJ2-7; D gene ambiguous. Trimming shortened V by 6 bases and J by 3 bases, and 12 bases separated the two germline ends. The CDR3 length is 13 residues. Germline V gene data show CDR1 as MDHEN and CDR2 as SYDVKM. The CDR3 bases are TGTGCCAGCAGCCGCTTGTTTGGCTACGAGCAGTACTTC. This sequence encodes CASSRLFGYEQYF.

The rearrangement uses TRBV5-1 and TRBJ2-3, with D uncertain. The CDR3 runs to 18 residues. Germline values: CDR1 SGHRS, CDR2 YFSETQ. V was pared by 0 bases and J by 0 bases, with 17 bases between. CDR3 loop: CASSLVSGILSSTDTQYF. In DNA form, the CDR3 reads TGCGCCAGCAGCTTGGTGTCAGGAATACTATCTAGCACAGATACGCAGTATTTT. Full variable domain (missing parts from reference TRBV5-1 and TRBJ2-3): KAGVTQTPRYLIKTRGQQVTLSCSPISGHRSVSWYQQTPGQGLQFLFEYFSETQRNKGNFPGRFSGRQFSNSRSEMNVSTLELGDSALYLCASSLVSGILSSTDTQYFGPGTRLTVL.

Details on this clone: Within the sample, other DNA sequences also encode this same CDR3. DNA for the CDR3: TGTGCCAGCAGCCCCGGGACAGGGGGCACTGAAGCTTTCTTT. Protein sequence: CASSPGTGGTEAFF. V gene TRBV11-3 combines with J gene TRBJ1-1; 11 bases are a match to TRBD1. The CDR3 is 14 amino acids. Germline trimming cut 5 bases from V and 4 bases from J; bases unmatched to any gene: 3. The germline V gene encodes CDR1 SGHNT and CDR2 YENEEA.

Points on this clone: Other DNA sequences in the same sample also yield this CDR3. V gene TRBV7-9 combines with J gene TRBJ2-6; the match to TRBD1 covers 7 bases. The CDR3 sequence is 15 residues long. CDR1 is SEHNR and CDR2 is FQNEAQ in the germline V gene (reference sequence). V shed 4 bases and J 4 bases; nucleotides not matched to a gene: 4. The CDR3 reads CASSSTGPGANVLTF. The CDR3 DNA sequence: TGTGCCAGCAGCTCGACAGGGCCCGGGGCCAACGTCCTGACTTTC.

The V gene is TRBV6-6, the J gene TRBJ2-1; D may be TRBD1 (5 bases). This CDR3 comprises 12 residues. Germline loops: CDR1 MNHNY, CDR2 SVGAGI (reference sequence). V lost 6 bases and J 9 bases, leaving 12 bases between the germline ends. The CDR3 region is CASSAGILEQFF. DNA of the CDR3: TGTGCCAGCAGCGCAGGGATACTTGAGCAGTTCTTC.

Of note for this clone: Other DNA sequences in the sample encode the same CDR3. The CDR3 DNA reads TGTGCCAGCAGTTTGAGCCAGGGGAACACTGAAGCTTTCTTT. Amino acid sequence: CASSLSQGNTEAFF. This chain connects TRBV27 to TRBJ1-1, with D possibly matching TRBD1 (5 bases). The V and J ends lost 3 bases and 1 base respectively, with 9 bases between them. The CDR3 extends over 14 amino acids. CDR1 and CDR2 from the germline V gene are MNHEY and SMNVEV (reference sequence).

V usage is TRBV28 and J usage is TRBJ1-1; no firm D call. Trimming pared 3 bases from V and 0 bases from J, leaving 5 bases between. The CDR3 totals 13 residues. Germline V gene sequence: CDR1 MDHEN, CDR2 SYDVKM. CDR3 amino acids: CASSFTVNTEAFF. For the CDR3, the DNA is TGTGCCAGCAGTTTTACAGTGAACACTGAAGCTTTCTTT. Full variable domain (missing parts from reference TRBV28 and TRBJ1-1): DVKVTQSSRYLVKRTGEKVFLECVQDMDHENMFWYRQDPGLGLRLIYFSYDVKMKEKGDIPEGYSVSREKKERFSLILESASTNQTSMYLCASSFTVNTEAFFGQGTRLTVV.

In its sample, this clone was seen a few times. Other DNA sequences within the sample encode an identical CDR3. The genes are TRBV28 and TRBJ2-7; D is possibly TRBD1 or TRBD2 (5 bases each). The CDR3 covers 13 residues. The V gene's germline CDR1 is MDHEN and CDR2 SYDVKM. V shed 3 bases and J shed 0 bases, with 6 bases lying between them. In DNA, the CDR3 is TGTGCCAGCAGTTTTGGGGGCTCCTACGAGCAGTACTTC. This gives the protein CASSFGGSYEQYF.

The chain joins TRBV2 to TRBJ1-6, with 7 bases that match TRBD1. This CDR3 contains 18 residues. Germline-derived CDR1 and CDR2 are SNHLY and FYNNEI. After removal of 1 base from V and 0 bases from J, the junction contained 6 bases not matched to a gene. This CDR3 reads CASSEERGRSSYNSPLHF. CDR3 nucleotide sequence: TGTGCCAGCAGTGAAGAAAGGGGGCGGAGCTCCTATAATTCACCCCTCCACTTT.

This clone appeared once. CDR3 bases: TGCGCCAGCAGCCAACCCGGACATGGGGATTCACCCCTCCACTTT. Translation: CASSQPGHGDSPLHF. The chain has TRBV10-2 and TRBJ1-6; TRBD1 might be the D (5 bases). This CDR3 has 15 amino acids. Per the germline V gene, CDR1 is WSHSY and CDR2 is SAAADI. The V end was cut by 6 bases, the J end by 8 bases, with 17 bases between.

Comment on this clone: Other DNA sequences within the sample encode an identical CDR3. This chain connects TRBV9 to TRBJ1-5, with D unclear. Germline CDR1 is SGDLS and CDR2 is YYNGEE. The CDR3 is 14 amino acids. Trimming left V 3 bases short and J 0 bases short, with 7 bases between. CDR3 loop: CASSATDSNQPQHF. CDR3 in DNA: TGTGCCAGCAGCGCGACCGATAGCAATCAGCCCCAGCATTTT.

The rearrangement uses TRBV19 and TRBJ2-7, with 9 bases fitting TRBD1. Germline assignment: CDR1 LNHDA and CDR2 SQIVND (reference sequence). The J segment lost 5 bases and the V segment lost 1 base, leaving 6 bases of the junction unmatched. The CDR3 consists of 15 residues. CDR3: CASSIARDRVNEQYF. The DNA of the CDR3 is TGTGCCAGTAGTATAGCCAGGGACAGGGTCAACGAGCAGTACTTC.

The count of this clone is one. This chain links TRBV13 with TRBJ1-2; D unresolved. The V end was cut by 0 bases, the J end by 4 bases, with 12 bases between. This CDR3 region has 15 residues. Germline assignment: CDR1 PRHDT and CDR2 FYEKMQ (reference sequence). In DNA, the CDR3 is TGTGCCAGCAGCTTAGGGGTGCGGCAGATCTATGGCTACACCTTC. It yields the protein CASSLGVRQIYGYTF.

This clone was seen a single time. Mismatch with germline at one junction end may stem from a read error. The chain uses TRBV7-2 and TRBJ2-3, with TRBD2 as a possible D gene (5 bases). This CDR3 is built from 13 residues. Germline V CDR1 and CDR2: SGHTA, FQGNSA. CDR3 amino acids: CASSLAGPGTQYF. The CDR3 coding sequence is TGTGCCAGCAGCCTAGCCGGGCCTGGGACGCAGTATTTT.

The rearrangement links TRBV28 to TRBJ2-6, with D perhaps being TRBD1 or TRBD2 (5 bases each). Germline values: CDR1 MDHEN, CDR2 SYDVKM. There are 17 residues in the CDR3. The V and J ends lost 6 bases and 0 bases respectively, with 15 bases between them. This CDR3 is CASSLGTYLSGANVLTF. DNA for the CDR3: TGTGCCAGCAGCCTCGGGACCTATCTCTCTGGGGCCAACGTCCTGACTTTC.

The chain has TRBV2 and TRBJ2-7; 11 positions agree with TRBD2. The germline V gene has CDR1 SNHLY and CDR2 FYNNEI. J was trimmed by 3 bases and V by 2 bases; bases with no gene match: 6. The CDR3 loop spans 16 amino acids. Here the CDR3 reads CASSEMGLAEVYEQYF. The CDR3 nucleotides are TGTGCCAGCAGTGAAATGGGACTAGCGGAAGTCTACGAGCAGTACTTC. Full variable domain (missing parts from reference TRBV2 and TRBJ2-7): EPEVTQTPSHQVTQMGQEVILRCVPISNHLYFYWYRQILGQKVEFLVSFYNNEISEKSEIFDDQFSVERPDGSNFTLKIRSTKLEDSAMYFCASSEMGLAEVYEQYFGPGTRLTVT.

V and J are TRBV4-3 and TRBJ1-1, with D possibly being TRBD1 (5 bases). Germline V gives CDR1 LGHNA, CDR2 YSLEER. Trimming took 3 bases from V and 3 from J, leaving 11 bases between them. The CDR3 has 14 amino acids. The CDR3 sequence: CASSQLSGYTEAFF. The CDR3 coding sequence is TGCGCCAGCAGCCAGCTCTCAGGGTACACTGAAGCTTTCTTT.

The chain couples TRBV27 to TRBJ1-1, with 8 nucleotides matching TRBD1. V trimming: 6 bases; J trimming: 2 bases; junction bases outside the gene matches: 14. This CDR3 has 17 amino acids. Germline CDR1 is MNHEY and CDR2 is SMNVEV (reference sequence). CDR3 in DNA: TGTGCCAGCAGCTTCGACAGGGGAACTTTAACCAACACTGAAGCTTTCTTT. Translating gives CASSFDRGTLTNTEAFF.

This chain links TRBV2 with TRBJ2-7; D is possibly TRBD1 or TRBD2 (7 bases each). Germline V gene data show CDR1 as SNHLY and CDR2 as FYNNEI. The V and J ends lost 3 bases and 2 bases respectively, with 20 bases between them. CDR3 length equals 17 residues. CDR3 DNA sequence: TGTGCCAGCAGTGAGGGGAGGGGCAGGACAGGAGCCTACGAGCAGTACTTC. This encodes CASSEGRGRTGAYEQYF. Together with reference TRBV2 and TRBJ2-7, the CDR3 gives the full variable domain: EPEVTQTPSHQVTQMGQEVILRCVPISNHLYFYWYRQILGQKVEFLVSFYNNEISEKSEIFDDQFSVERPDGSNFTLKIRSTKLEDSAMYFCASSEGRGRTGAYEQYFGPGTRLTVT.

The gene calls are TRBV2 and TRBJ1-3; D is perhaps TRBD1 (6 bases). Per germline, CDR1 SNHLY and CDR2 FYNNEI. Trimming shortened V by 4 bases and J by 2 bases, and 15 bases separated the two germline ends. The CDR3 covers 16 residues. As DNA, the CDR3 is TGTGCCAGCAGTGGGGGGCTCGAGGGGACTGGAAACACCATATATTTT. It is translated as CASSGGLEGTGNTIYF.

The gene calls are TRBV9 and TRBJ2-2, with 7 nucleotides matching TRBD1. The germline gives CDR1 SGDLS, CDR2 YYNGEE. J gave up 5 bases and V 0 bases, and 7 bases lay outside the gene matches. The CDR3 covers 16 residues. The CDR3 bases are TGTGCCAGCAGCGTAGTGGGGACAGTGATTACCGGGGAGCTGTTTTTT. As protein: CASSVVGTVITGELFF.

V is TRBV6-6 and J is TRBJ2-1, with D tentatively TRBD1 (6 bases). Germline CDR1 and CDR2: MNHNY and SVGAGI (reference sequence). The ends were cut back, 4 bases at V and 4 bases at J, with 11 bases in the middle. The CDR3 loop spans 14 amino acids. This CDR3 reads CASSFQGLYNEQFF. As DNA, the CDR3 is TGTGCCAGCAGTTTCCAGGGGCTATACAATGAGCAGTTCTTC.

The genes are TRBV25-1 and TRBJ2-3; TRBD1 aligns across 7 bases. V shed 8 bases and J 4 bases; nucleotides not matched to a gene: 9. This CDR3 is built from 14 residues. Germline CDR1 and CDR2: MGHDK and SYGVNS. The CDR3 loop is CASGQGVAADTQYF. CDR3 nucleotide sequence: TGTGCCAGCGGCCAGGGGGTGGCGGCAGATACGCAGTATTTT.

As regards this clone: Other DNA sequences in this sample translate to the same CDR3. The rearrangement links TRBV27 to TRBJ2-7; TRBD1 might be the D (5 bases). The CDR3 length is 13 residues. V was clipped by 3 bases and J by 2 bases, with 8 bases between them. The germline V gene encodes CDR1 MNHEY and CDR2 SMNVEV (reference sequence). The CDR3 spells CASSFGRAYEQYF. The CDR3 DNA reads as TGTGCCAGCAGTTTTGGCAGGGCCTACGAGCAGTACTTC.

The rearrangement links TRBV15 to TRBJ2-7; D is perhaps TRBD1 (6 bases). This CDR3 has 14 amino acids. Germline V CDR1 and CDR2: LNHNV, YYDKDF (reference sequence). V was pared by 6 bases and J by 6 bases, with 18 bases between. CDR3 protein: CATSPSDGGLEQYF. CDR3 nucleotide sequence: TGTGCCACCAGTCCTAGTGATGGGGGCCTCGAGCAGTACTTC.

The chain is built from TRBV5-1 and TRBJ2-1; TRBD2 matches at 8 bases. Trimming removed 4 bases from V and 8 bases from J; junction bases left unmatched: 11. CDR3 size: 15 residues. Germline CDR1 SGHRS, CDR2 YFSETQ. CDR3 nucleotides: TGCGCCAGCAGCCCCGGACTAGCCAGGAGCGATGAGCAGTTCTTC. Translated, it gives CASSPGLARSDEQFF.

The CDR3 sequence: CASSQESRGGDGYTF. DNA of the CDR3: TGTGCCAGCAGCCAAGAGTCGAGGGGAGGGGATGGCTACACCTTC. This chain links TRBV14 with TRBJ1-2; D might be TRBD1 (5 bases). Per germline, CDR1 SGHDN and CDR2 FVKESK. This CDR3 is 15 amino acids long. V was pared by 0 bases and J by 6 bases, with 14 bases between.

Concerning this clone: At one boundary the junction diverges from the germline segment, which might be a read error. V usage is TRBV6-1 and J usage is TRBJ2-7; the D gene is possibly TRBD2 (7 bases). The CDR3 is 14 residues long. Germline V gene lookup returns CDR1 MNHNS and CDR2 SASEGT. The CDR3 sequence: CASTEGGGPYEQYF. DNA of the CDR3: TGTGCCAGCACTGAAGGGGGAGGGCCCTACGAGCAGTACTTC.

V usage is TRBV27 and J usage is TRBJ2-3, with TRBD2 identical over 9 bases. Germline V lookup: CDR1 MNHEY, CDR2 SMNVEV (reference sequence). This CDR3 has 17 amino acids. The V and J ends lost 4 bases and 0 bases, in that order; junction bases with no gene match: 8. CDR3 protein: CASSSRWTSESTDTQYF. The CDR3 DNA sequence: TGTGCCAGCAGTTCCCGATGGACTAGCGAAAGCACAGATACGCAGTATTTT.

This chain uses TRBV5-3 with TRBJ1-5; 8 positions agree with TRBD1. TRBV5-3 counts as an open reading frame of uncertain function. Germline trimming cut 3 bases from V and 11 bases from J; bases unmatched to any gene: 13. There are 15 residues in the CDR3. This CDR3 is CARSWGQARGRTQHF. For the CDR3, the DNA is TGTGCCAGAAGCTGGGGACAGGCCCGAGGGAGGACCCAGCATTTT.

V gene TRBV5-4 combines with J gene TRBJ1-5, with a possible D match to TRBD1 (6 bases). V was trimmed by 2 bases and J by 2 bases, leaving 17 bases between them. The CDR3 spans 17 residues. Germline lookup yields CDR1 SGHNT and CDR2 YYREEE (reference sequence). CDR3 in amino acids: CASSFGRGAGGNQPQHF. Written as DNA, the CDR3 is TGTGCCAGCAGCTTTGGGAGGGGGGCCGGAGGCAATCAGCCCCAGCATTTT.

The V call is TRBV5-8, the J call TRBJ1-6, with D possibly being TRBD1 (5 bases). Germline V CDR1 and CDR2: SGHTS, YDEGEE. The CDR3 length is 18 residues. Trimming removed 4 bases at V and 1 base at J, with 18 bases between. This CDR3 reads CASSDSRQTKSYNSPLHF. DNA of the CDR3: TGTGCCAGCAGCGATAGCCGACAGACCAAATCCTATAATTCACCCCTCCACTTT.